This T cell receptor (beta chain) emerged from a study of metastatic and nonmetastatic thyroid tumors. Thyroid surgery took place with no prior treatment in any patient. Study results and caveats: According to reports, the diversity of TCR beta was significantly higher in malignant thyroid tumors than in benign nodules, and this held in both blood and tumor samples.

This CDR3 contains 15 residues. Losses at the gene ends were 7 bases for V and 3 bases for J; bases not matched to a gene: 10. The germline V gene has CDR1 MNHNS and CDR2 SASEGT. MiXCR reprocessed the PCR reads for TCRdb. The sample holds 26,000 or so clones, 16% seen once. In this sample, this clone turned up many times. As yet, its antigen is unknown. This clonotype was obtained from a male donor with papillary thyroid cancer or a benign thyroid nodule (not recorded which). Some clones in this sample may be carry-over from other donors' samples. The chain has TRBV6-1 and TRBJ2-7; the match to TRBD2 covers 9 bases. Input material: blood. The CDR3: CASIAGGGGYYEQYF. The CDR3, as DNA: TGTGCCAGCATCGCGGGGGGGGGCGGGTACTACGAGCAGTACTTC.